The 3 T cell receptor beta chains below were found in one sample sequenced in a study of T-cell reconstitution after alpha-beta-depleted transplantation in children (dated by TCRdb to about 2016). This specimen's treatment or condition label, per the study, means: allogeneic hematopoietic cell transplantation with graft depleted of TCRalphabeta T cells and CD19 B cells. Libraries came from PCR. Sequencing was performed on an Illumina HiSeq 2500. To normalize quantification of the TCRbeta repertoire, the TCR libraries were built with molecular barcoding that relied on unique molecular identifiers. TCRdb redid the processing of the public reads, applying fastp at Q25 and MiXCR, and retained in-frame beta chains. Entries are consolidated by CDR3 protein sequence, retaining the most common genes and DNA. This sample has 75,000 to 80,000 distinct CDR3 sequences in its table, and around 18% of those were observed once. About half of the sample is held by the ten biggest clonotypes.

Sequences were derived from PBMCs, mostly from graft donor cells, sampled 360 days after TCRalphabeta/CD19-depleted stem cell transplant. The source of these receptors is a male patient aged 2 to 10 who had a stem cell transplant for acute lymphoblastic leukemia, so the T cells may come from the graft donor.

This clonotype has just a few counts. The rearrangement links TRBV20-1 to TRBJ2-1, with D possibly TRBD2 on 6 matching bases. Trimming left V 6 bases short and J 3 bases short, with 18 bases between. In germline, CDR1 is DFQATT, CDR2 SNEGSKA (reference sequence). The CDR3 is 15 residues long. In DNA, the CDR3 is TGCAGTGCCCAACCGGACTATGAAGGCTACAATGAGCAGTTCTTC. Translated, it gives CSAQPDYEGYNEQFF.

This clonotype has more than one count but fewer than ten. The V call is TRBV10-3, the J call TRBJ2-1, with TRBD2 matching over 10 bases. The V gene end was trimmed by 5 bases and the J gene end by 1 base; junction bases not matched to a gene: 14. The CDR3 has 19 amino acids. Germline loops: CDR1 ENHRY, CDR2 SYGVKD. CDR3 nucleotides: TGTGCCATCAGTCGGCAACCGGGACTAGCGAGGGCATCCTACAATGAGCAGTTCTTC. Residues: CAISRQPGLARASYNEQFF.

The chain uses TRBV5-1 and TRBJ2-3, with TRBD2 identical over 8 bases. Trimming removed 4 bases from V and 1 base from J; junction bases left unmatched: 5. The length of the CDR3 is 15 residues. Germline CDR1 reads SGHRS; CDR2 reads YFSETQ. The CDR3 DNA is TGCGCCAGCAGCCAACCGGGACTAGGCACAGATACGCAGTATTTT. Encoded protein: CASSQPGLGTDTQYF.